One and the same sample provided the 30 T cell receptor beta chains below, sequenced in a study of shared clonotypes between healthy human individuals. Profiling relied on immunoSEQ multiplex PCR, and the TCRdb table lists in-frame clones only, not all of them. The repertoire consists of 850,000 to 1,200,000 clones, with about 75% occurring once and the leading ten covering around 1.5%. Material for sequencing was memory CD4+ T cells sorted from blood. Subset: CD45RA-negative fraction. These receptors originate from a man younger than 35 in good health.

Details on this clone: This CDR3 is also generated by other DNA sequences in the sample. The V call is TRBV18, the J call TRBJ1-4; D might be TRBD1 (6 bases). This CDR3 has 14 amino acids. Trimming removed 6 bases at V and 0 bases at J, with 8 bases between. Germline V gene data show CDR1 as KGHSH and CDR2 as LQKENI. The CDR3 loop is CASSRGATNEKLFF. The CDR3 bases are TGTGCCAGCTCGAGGGGGGCAACTAATGAAAAACTGTTTTTT.

This clone was detected a few times. This rearrangement joins TRBV7-9 to TRBJ2-2, with 10 bases fitting TRBD2. The V and J ends lost 4 bases and 4 bases, in that order; junction bases with no gene match: 6. This CDR3 contains 16 residues. Germline V CDR1 and CDR2: SEHNR, FQNEAQ (reference sequence). This chain's CDR3 is CASSSGTSVLTGELFF. CDR3 bases: TGTGCCAGCAGCTCCGGGACTAGCGTTCTCACCGGGGAGCTGTTTTTT.

This chain connects TRBV10-1 to TRBJ2-3; 8 positions agree with TRBD2. Germline V gene data show CDR1 as WNHNN and CDR2 as SYGVQD (reference sequence). J was trimmed by 10 bases and V by 0 bases; bases with no gene match: 3. The CDR3 sequence is 13 residues long. The CDR3 sequence: CASSESREAAQYF. The DNA of the CDR3 is TGCGCCAGCAGTGAGTCGCGGGAGGCCGCGCAGTATTTT.

The chain uses TRBV5-1 and TRBJ2-5; possible D gene TRBD2, 7 bases. V dropped 4 bases and J dropped 5 bases, with 12 bases sitting between them. From germline, CDR1 is SGHRS and CDR2 YFSETQ. The CDR3 is 13 amino acids. In nucleotides, the CDR3 is TGCGCCAGCAGCGGCGGGGGCTCGGAGACCCAGTACTTC. Its protein product is CASSGGGSETQYF.

This clone showed up just a few times. At one end, the junction sequence differs from germline, possibly due to a read error. The V and J genes are TRBV28 and TRBJ2-7; possibly TRBD1 for D (5 bases). There are 12 residues in the CDR3. Germline values: CDR1 MDHEN, CDR2 SYDVKM. DNA for the CDR3: TGTGCCAGCAGGACCAGGGTTCTCCCTACCCACTTC. It codes for CASRTRVLPTHF.

The V call is TRBV6-1, the J call TRBJ1-1; D unclear. The CDR3 length is 12 residues. Trimming took off 1 base at V and 4 bases at J, with 4 bases between the two ends. Per the germline V gene, CDR1 is MNHNS and CDR2 is SASEGT. CDR3 in amino acids: CASSEVATEAFF. In nucleotides, the CDR3 is TGTGCCAGCAGTGAAGTCGCCACTGAAGCTTTCTTT.

J is TRBJ2-1 and V is TRBV12-5; a possible D gene is TRBD2 (5 bases). The germline gives CDR1 LGHNT, CDR2 FRNRAP. The CDR3 is made up of 15 amino acids. Trimming removed 7 bases at V and 4 bases at J, with 17 bases between. CDR3 bases: TGTGCTAGTGCCCCGATGGCGGGTGTTTACAATGAGCAGTTCTTC. Translated, it gives CASAPMAGVYNEQFF.

The chain employs TRBV15 and TRBJ2-7; 14 nucleotides match TRBD2. This CDR3 has 17 amino acids. Germline V lookup: CDR1 LNHNV, CDR2 YYDKDF (reference sequence). The J segment lost 2 bases and the V segment lost 4 bases, leaving 7 bases of the junction unmatched. The CDR3 coding sequence is TGTGCCACCAGCACCGGGACTAGCGGGGGCCCAACCTACGAGCAGTACTTC. Protein product: CATSTGTSGGPTYEQYF. Together with reference TRBV15 and TRBJ2-7, the CDR3 gives the full variable domain: DAMVIQNPRYQVTQFGKPVTLSCSQTLNHNVMYWYQQKSSQAPKLLFHYYDKDFNNEADTPDNFQSRRPNTSFCFLDIRSPGLGDTAMYLCATSTGTSGGPTYEQYFGPGTRLTVT.

The chain employs TRBV6-1 and TRBJ1-2; a possible D gene is TRBD1 (6 bases). Germline CDR1 reads MNHNS; CDR2 reads SASEGT. CDR3 length: 14 residues. V lost 2 bases and J lost 4, with 11 bases in between. The chain's CDR3 is CASSENRVGYGYTF. The CDR3 nucleotides read TGTGCCAGCAGTGAAAACAGGGTGGGCTATGGCTACACCTTC.

The chain joins TRBV29-1 to TRBJ2-1, with D unresolved. This CDR3 is 13 amino acids long. Germline values: CDR1 SQVTM, CDR2 ANQGSEA. V was clipped by 4 bases and J by 5 bases, with 12 bases between them. CDR3 protein: CSVGGPSHNEQFF. DNA for the CDR3: TGCAGCGTTGGAGGCCCCAGCCACAATGAGCAGTTCTTC.

This rearrangement joins TRBV2 to TRBJ2-7; the D gene could be TRBD1 or TRBD2 (5 bases each). The germline V gene encodes CDR1 SNHLY and CDR2 FYNNEI. V was trimmed by 6 bases and J by 3 bases, leaving 12 bases between them. This CDR3 region has 13 residues. The CDR3 region is CASRRDVDYEQYF. CDR3 DNA: TGTGCCAGCAGACGGGACGTAGACTACGAGCAGTACTTC.

As to this clone: Other nucleotide sequences in the sample specify the same CDR3. The CDR3 spells CSVEGGSSETQYF. Here the CDR3 DNA reads TGCAGCGTTGAAGGCGGGAGCTCAGAGACCCAGTACTTC. The gene calls are TRBV29-1 and TRBJ2-5; 7 positions match TRBD2. This CDR3 contains 13 residues. Unmatched junction bases numbered 3, after V lost 1 base and J lost 4 bases. The germline V gene encodes CDR1 SQVTM and CDR2 ANQGSEA.

The table lists this clone with a few counts. Here the CDR3 DNA reads TGTGCCAGTAACGTGCTGGTCGGAGGGGGAACTGAAGCTTTCTTT. Residues: CASNVLVGGGTEAFF. J is TRBJ1-1 and V is TRBV19, with D possibly being TRBD1 (6 bases). The V gene's germline CDR1 is LNHDA and CDR2 SQIVND (reference sequence). V shed 7 bases and J shed 5 bases, with 20 bases lying between them. The CDR3 has 15 residues.

J is TRBJ2-5 and V is TRBV7-2; D ambiguous. V lost 5 bases and J 5 bases, leaving 12 bases between the germline ends. Germline V gene sequence: CDR1 SGHTA, CDR2 FQGNSA. This CDR3 comprises 13 residues. The CDR3 DNA is TGTGCCAGCAGCCCAGGCGGTCGGGAGACCCAGTACTTC. Translated: CASSPGGRETQYF.

This clone was observed a single time. The V call is TRBV7-6, the J call TRBJ2-5, with D possibly matching TRBD2 (5 bases). The CDR3 spans 16 residues. CDR1 is SGHVS, CDR2 FNYEAQ, per germline. Deletions cut 2 bases from V and 1 base from J, with 14 bases between. The CDR3 loop reads CASSLNSGGPQETQYF. The CDR3 DNA follows: TGTGCCAGCAGCTTAAATTCTGGCGGGCCCCAAGAGACCCAGTACTTC.

The chain is built from TRBV5-1 and TRBJ2-7, with a possible D match to TRBD1 (6 bases). CDR1 is SGHRS, CDR2 YFSETQ, per germline. Trimming stripped 4 bases from V and 7 bases from J, with 15 bases between. The CDR3 has 13 amino acids. The CDR3 DNA sequence: TGCGCCAGCAGCCGTCAGGCAGGGACAGAGCAGTACTTC. Encoded protein: CASSRQAGTEQYF.

The chain has TRBV21-1 and TRBJ1-6. TRBV21-1 is described as a pseudogene. The CDR3 has 15 residues. CDR3 bases: TGTGCCAGCGGCAGGAGGTTGAGGGGCAATTCACCCCTCCACTTT. It codes for CASGRRLRGNSPLHF.

The genes are TRBV18 and TRBJ2-5; TRBD1 or TRBD2 may be the D gene (5 bases each). CDR1 is KGHSH, CDR2 LQKENI, per germline. This CDR3 contains 14 residues. With 2 bases removed from V and 7 bases from J, the gap between germline ends came to 14 bases. The CDR3 sequence: CASSPAGEGSTQYF. The DNA for the CDR3 is TGTGCCAGCTCACCAGCCGGCGAGGGGTCGACCCAGTACTTC.

Remarks on this clone: The sample has other DNA sequences that encode this CDR3 too. J is TRBJ1-5 and V is TRBV5-1; D gene ambiguous. CDR1 and CDR2 from the germline V gene are SGHRS and YFSETQ. The CDR3 spans 15 residues. The germline V and J ends were trimmed by 0 bases and 1 base, with 8 bases remaining between them. The CDR3 sequence is CASSLEGLSNQPQHF. In DNA form, the CDR3 reads TGCGCCAGCAGCTTGGAAGGATTGAGCAATCAGCCCCAGCATTTT.

The chain joins TRBV30 to TRBJ1-6; TRBD1 agrees at 7 bases. This CDR3 has 15 amino acids. Germline loops: CDR1 GTSNPN, CDR2 SVGIG (reference sequence). Trimming at V came to 0 bases and at J to 8 bases, leaving 7 bases not matched to a gene. CDR3 in amino acids: CAWSVPLTGDSPLHF. In nucleotides, the CDR3 is TGTGCCTGGAGTGTACCCCTTACAGGGGATTCACCCCTCCACTTT.

The chain is built from TRBV6-1 and TRBJ1-6; D unresolved. Trimming left V 0 bases short and J 7 bases short, with 13 bases between. Germline assignment: CDR1 MNHNS and CDR2 SASEGT. This CDR3 contains 16 residues. The CDR3 DNA reads as TGTGCCAGCAGTGAAGCTTTATCTGGCTCAAATTCACCCCTCCACTTT. As protein: CASSEALSGSNSPLHF.

This chain links TRBV5-8 with TRBJ1-6, with D possibly TRBD1 on 6 matching bases. Germline V gene data show CDR1 as SGHTS and CDR2 as YDEGEE. The germline V and J ends were trimmed by 3 bases and 11 bases, with 24 bases remaining between them. The CDR3 covers 17 residues. CDR3 loop: CASSYQGSLLSGTPLHF. The CDR3, as DNA: TGTGCCAGCAGCTACCAGGGGAGTTTACTCAGCGGAACACCCCTCCACTTT.

The gene calls are TRBV9 and TRBJ2-5; 13 nucleotides align to TRBD2. The CDR3 extends over 17 amino acids. From germline, CDR1 is SGDLS and CDR2 YYNGEE. V lost 4 bases to trimming and J lost 2 bases; unmatched junction nucleotides: 8. CDR3 DNA: TGTGCCAGCAGCCCCCGTCAACTAGCGGGGGGGCAAGAGACCCAGTACTTC. The encoded protein is CASSPRQLAGGQETQYF.

The chain combines TRBV2 with TRBJ1-5; no reliable D call. This CDR3 has 13 residues. Germline CDR1 is SNHLY and CDR2 is FYNNEI. V gave up 3 bases and J gave up 0 bases, with 3 bases separating them. The chain's CDR3 is CASSDISNQPQHF. For the CDR3, the DNA is TGTGCCAGCAGTGACATTAGCAATCAGCCCCAGCATTTT. Full variable domain (missing parts from reference TRBV2 and TRBJ1-5): EPEVTQTPSHQVTQMGQEVILRCVPISNHLYFYWYRQILGQKVEFLVSFYNNEISEKSEIFDDQFSVERPDGSNFTLKIRSTKLEDSAMYFCASSDISNQPQHFGDGTRLSIL.

The CDR3: CASRLTGPGTQYF. Written as DNA, the CDR3 is TGTGCCAGCAGACTAACAGGGCCCGGGACCCAGTACTTC. This chain connects TRBV7-2 to TRBJ2-5; D perhaps matches TRBD1 (6 bases). The length of the CDR3 is 13 residues. With 6 bases removed from V and 7 bases from J, the gap between germline ends came to 15 bases. CDR1 and CDR2 (germline): SGHTA, FQGNSA.

J is TRBJ2-1 and V is TRBV7-9; maybe TRBD1 (7 bases). There are 16 residues in the CDR3. Per germline, CDR1 SEHNR and CDR2 FQNEAQ (reference sequence). V dropped 1 base and J dropped 3 bases, with 13 bases sitting between them. The CDR3 DNA is TGTGCCAGCAGCTTAGGATCAGGGGGGAACTACAATGAGCAGTTCTTC. Its protein product is CASSLGSGGNYNEQFF.

This sequence joins TRBV11-2 and TRBJ1-5; tentative D call: TRBD1 (5 bases). Germline assignment: CDR1 SGHAT and CDR2 FQNNGV. This CDR3 comprises 15 residues. V was pared by 1 base and J by 6 bases, with 13 bases between. CDR3 loop: CASSLAGQGSQPQHF. DNA for the CDR3: TGTGCCAGCAGCTTAGCGGGGCAGGGAAGTCAGCCCCAGCATTTT.

The J gene is TRBJ1-2, the V gene TRBV2; D might be TRBD1 (5 bases). The CDR3 is 12 amino acids. The V gene's germline CDR1 is SNHLY and CDR2 FYNNEI. Trimming cost V 10 bases and J 2 bases, with 11 bases left between them. The CDR3 reads CATGTDNYGYTF. The CDR3 DNA is TGTGCCACTGGGACGGACAACTATGGCTACACCTTC.

This clone was seen a handful of times. This chain connects TRBV11-2 to TRBJ2-7; 8 nucleotides align to TRBD1. V was clipped by 0 bases and J by 2 bases; unmatched bases: 6. Per the germline V gene, CDR1 is SGHAT and CDR2 is FQNNGV. This CDR3 has 16 amino acids. The CDR3 spells CASSLDFDRGAYEQYF. As DNA, the CDR3 is TGTGCCAGCAGCTTAGATTTCGACAGGGGAGCCTACGAGCAGTACTTC.

The genes are TRBV28 and TRBJ2-7; TRBD2 might be the D (6 bases). Germline CDR1 is MDHEN and CDR2 is SYDVKM. V lost 4 bases and J 4 bases, leaving 14 bases between the germline ends. The CDR3 covers 14 residues. CDR3 amino acids: CASSSRGNHYEQYF. The CDR3 nucleotides read TGTGCCAGCAGTTCCCGGGGGAACCATTACGAGCAGTACTTC.